This T cell receptor (beta chain) was sequenced in a study of early stage breast cancer tumors. On the study more broadly: About 70% of the 16 invasive tumors were ER+, PR+ and HER2-. Among about twelve ER+/PR+/HER2- tumors, eight were ductal, four lobular. Each sample averaged approximately 9.8-fold read coverage.

Data came from immunoSEQ multiplex PCR; TCRdb stores just in-frame clones and leaves some out. Of some 30,000 clones listed, around 67% are singletons. Concerning this clone itself: Its antigen is undetermined.

This CDR3 has 15 residues. Germline CDR1 reads SGHAT; CDR2 reads FQNNGV. The V end lost 1 base, the J end lost 0 bases, and 9 bases lay between the germline ends. Study-wide points: Enriched TCRB sequences shared across patients were mostly commonly generated sequences.

This clonotype originated in a person aged 25 to 45 with breast cancer. This chain uses TRBV11-2 with TRBJ2-5; no definite D call. Sequencing input: breast tumor tissue. The CDR3 loop is CASSLVVGYQETQYF. The CDR3 coding sequence is TGTGCCAGCAGCTTAGTAGTGGGGTACCAAGAGACCCAGTACTTC.